This passage covers 32 T cell receptor beta chains from one sample sequenced in a study of blood T cell repertoires in COVID-19. Profiling relied on immunoSEQ multiplex PCR, and the TCRdb table lists in-frame clones only, not all of them. Here the sample spans 99,000 or so clones, more than 85% being singletons. The sequenced sample was peripheral blood. These receptors all stem from a human donor in a cohort sampled during active COVID-19.

The chain combines TRBV19 with TRBJ1-2; D possibly corresponds to TRBD1 (5 bases). This CDR3 spans 13 amino acids. Looked up from germline, CDR1 is LNHDA and CDR2 is SQIVND (reference sequence). V was cut by 3 bases and J by 4 bases, with 9 bases left in between. DNA for the CDR3: TGTGCCAGTAGTATGGGGGAGGCCTATGGCTACACCTTC. It is translated as CASSMGEAYGYTF.

This clone was seen just once. This sequence joins TRBV9 and TRBJ1-2; the D gene is possibly TRBD1 (5 bases). Trimming took off 3 bases at V and 3 bases at J, with 21 bases between the two ends. This CDR3 spans 17 amino acids. Germline CDR1 reads SGDLS; CDR2 reads YYNGEE. The CDR3 here is CASSAGGKGRPYYGYTF. The CDR3 DNA is TGTGCCAGCAGCGCCGGGGGTAAAGGAAGACCTTACTATGGCTACACCTTC.

This chain links TRBV5-1 with TRBJ2-1, with 9 bases identical to TRBD2. Per the germline V gene, CDR1 is SGHRS and CDR2 is YFSETQ. The CDR3 is made up of 18 amino acids. Trimming cost V 0 bases and J 8 bases; bases outside gene matches: 15. CDR3 sequence: CASSLAAVGGGARDEQFF. CDR3 nucleotide sequence: TGCGCCAGCAGCTTGGCCGCGGTTGGCGGGGGGGCTCGGGATGAGCAGTTCTTC.

This chain joins TRBV19 and TRBJ2-6, with D uncertain. Germline-derived CDR1 and CDR2 are LNHDA and SQIVND (reference sequence). The CDR3 extends over 16 amino acids. Trimming took 3 bases from V and 4 from J, leaving 13 bases between them. The DNA of the CDR3 is TGTGCCAGTAGTATCCCCCCCCCTCTGGGGGCCAACGTCCTGACTTTC. This sequence encodes CASSIPPPLGANVLTF.

This chain connects TRBV6-2 or TRBV6-3 to TRBJ1-2; 10 bases map to TRBD1. Germline V gene sequence: CDR1 MNHEY, CDR2 SVGEGT. The CDR3 has 19 residues. V shed 4 bases, J shed 1 base, and the junction held 15 bases outside the gene matches. The DNA of the CDR3 is TGTGCCAGCAGTTCTCTTCTCCGGGACAGGGGTGAAATTAACTATGGCTACACCTTC. Residues: CASSSLLRDRGEINYGYTF.

Here the CDR3 reads CASSHSWTSNTEAFF. The CDR3 DNA reads TGCGCCAGCAGCCATTCTTGGACTTCGAACACTGAAGCTTTCTTT. The chain combines TRBV4-3 with TRBJ1-1; unclear D gene. V was clipped by 3 bases and J by 1 base, with 12 bases between them. CDR3 length equals 15 residues. The germline CDR1 and CDR2 sequences are LGHNA and YSLEER.

This chain uses TRBV6-2 or TRBV6-3 with TRBJ2-2; perhaps TRBD2 as D (5 bases). V lost 2 bases, J lost 6 bases, and 16 bases lay in between. CDR1 is MNHEY and CDR2 is SVGEGT in the germline V gene. This CDR3 region has 16 residues. The CDR3 DNA follows: TGTGCCAGCAGTTACCCCCAGAGGGTCGGTTCCGGGGAGCTGTTTTTT. This encodes CASSYPQRVGSGELFF.

This clone appeared a few times. J is TRBJ2-7 and V is TRBV10-1; 9 bases line up with TRBD1. This CDR3 has 17 amino acids. Germline trimming cut 9 bases from V and 5 bases from J; bases unmatched to any gene: 20. Looked up from germline, CDR1 is WNHNN and CDR2 is SYGVQD (reference sequence). The CDR3 protein is CASPPHQVGTGSHEQYF. The CDR3 DNA is TGCGCCAGTCCCCCGCACCAGGTAGGGACAGGGTCTCACGAGCAGTACTTC.

The chain links TRBV7-6 to TRBJ2-1; 10 bases line up with TRBD2. V lost 1 base, J lost 2 bases, and 14 bases stayed unmatched. This CDR3 comprises 20 residues. CDR1 SGHVS and CDR2 FNYEAQ come from the germline V gene. The CDR3 nucleotides are TGTGCCAGCAGCTTAGTCGTTCTGAAGCGGGAGGGCGACCCCTACAATGAGCAGTTCTTC. Translation: CASSLVVLKREGDPYNEQFF.

This clone occurred once. The rearrangement joins TRBV28 to TRBJ2-3, with 11 bases that match TRBD2. Germline CDR1 reads MDHEN; CDR2 reads SYDVKM. The CDR3 runs 18 residues. V shed 2 bases, J shed 6 bases, and the junction held 13 bases outside the gene matches. CDR3 residues: CASSLATGTSGMLDTQYF. The DNA of the CDR3 is TGTGCCAGCAGTTTAGCTACCGGGACTAGCGGCATGTTGGATACGCAGTATTTT.

The CDR3 DNA is TGTGCCAGCAGCCCCACAGGGCGCTCGGGTGGCTACACCTTC. Its translation is CASSPTGRSGGYTF. The gene calls are TRBV7-8 and TRBJ1-2; the D gene is possibly TRBD1 (6 bases). The V gene lost 5 bases and the J gene lost 7 bases, with 17 bases spanning the gap. The germline V gene encodes CDR1 SGHVS and CDR2 FQNEAQ. There are 14 residues in the CDR3.

The chain employs TRBV7-5 and TRBJ2-7; the table's D gene call, TRBD2, was not cross checked with the DNA. TRBV7-5 is described as a pseudogene. This CDR3 contains 21 residues. The DNA for the CDR3 is TGTGTCAGAAGCTTAGACCCCCCCTTCGCGGGAACTGCTTCAAGCTCCTACGAGCAGTACTTC. Translating it yields CVRSLDPPFAGTASSSYEQYF.

The chain has TRBV25-1 and TRBJ1-1; the D gene is possibly TRBD1 (6 bases). The CDR3 sequence is 16 residues long. CDR1 and CDR2 (germline): MGHDK, SYGVNS. Deletions cut 6 bases from V and 1 base from J, with 18 bases between. The CDR3 loop is CASREATLGQNTEAFF. In DNA form, the CDR3 reads TGTGCCAGCAGGGAAGCGACCCTGGGACAGAACACTGAAGCTTTCTTT.

The rearrangement joins TRBV20-1 to TRBJ2-7, with 7 bases matching TRBD1. The length of the CDR3 is 14 residues. The germline gives CDR1 DFQATT, CDR2 SNEGSKA (reference sequence). The junction had 8 bases not matched to a gene; V was cut back by 3 bases and J by 3 bases. In nucleotides, the CDR3 is TGCAGTGCTAGTTCCGGACAGGATTTCTACGAGCAGTACTTC. This translates into CSASSGQDFYEQYF.

The chain recombines TRBV28 with TRBJ2-7; TRBD2 might be the D (5 bases). From germline, CDR1 is MDHEN and CDR2 SYDVKM. Trimming pared 6 bases from V and 2 bases from J, leaving 14 bases between. The CDR3 totals 14 residues. Here the CDR3 reads CASSFPRAPYEQYF. DNA of the CDR3: TGTGCCAGCAGCTTTCCGAGGGCACCCTACGAGCAGTACTTC.

The chain has TRBV7-9 and TRBJ1-1, with D possibly TRBD1 on 6 matching bases. The V gene's germline CDR1 is SEHNR and CDR2 FQNEAQ (reference sequence). This CDR3 has 15 amino acids. V lost 5 bases and J 4 bases, leaving 17 bases between the germline ends. Here the CDR3 DNA reads TGTGCCAGCAGCCTCCAAGGCGGGGGGCCCACTGAAGCTTTCTTT. Translating it yields CASSLQGGGPTEAFF.

The chain recombines TRBV6-2 or TRBV6-3 with TRBJ2-7; D unresolved. Germline CDR1 MNHEY, CDR2 SVGEGT. V shed 3 bases and J shed 3 bases, with 6 bases lying between them. The CDR3 runs 12 residues. CDR3 DNA: TGTGCCAGCAGTTATGGGCACTACGAGCAGTACTTC. Amino acid sequence: CASSYGHYEQYF.

The chain recombines TRBV9 with TRBJ2-2, with TRBD1 matching 12 bases. The trim removed 7 bases at V and 7 bases at J, leaving 5 bases unmatched. CDR1 is SGDLS and CDR2 is YYNGEE in the germline V gene. CDR3 length: 14 residues. CDR3 loop: CASGGQGAGGELFF. CDR3 coding DNA: TGTGCCAGCGGGGGACAGGGGGCCGGCGGGGAGCTGTTTTTT.

This chain joins TRBV4-1 and TRBJ1-3; TRBD1 might be the D (5 bases). Trimming removed 1 base at V and 0 bases at J, with 13 bases between. The CDR3 consists of 17 residues. The V gene's germline CDR1 is MGHRA and CDR2 YSYEKL. This CDR3 reads CASSQGTRQSSGNTIYF. The CDR3, as DNA: TGCGCCAGCAGCCAAGGGACCCGACAGAGCTCTGGAAACACCATATATTTT.

This clone was recorded only once. The chain links TRBV6-5 to TRBJ1-2; D is perhaps TRBD1 (6 bases). V was clipped by 4 bases and J by 1 base, with 13 bases between them. The CDR3 is made up of 15 amino acids. CDR1 is MNHEY, CDR2 SVGAGI, per germline. CDR3 sequence (DNA): TGTGCCAGCAGTTGGGGGGGCGCAAGTAACTATGGCTACACCTTC. Translated, it gives CASSWGGASNYGYTF.

The chain uses TRBV5-4 and TRBJ2-1; 8 bases align to TRBD1. This CDR3 comprises 16 residues. V trimming: 3 bases; J trimming: 5 bases; junction bases outside the gene matches: 10. From germline, CDR1 is SGHNT and CDR2 YYREEE (reference sequence). CDR3 sequence: CASSSMGRGLDNEQFF. The CDR3 DNA reads as TGTGCCAGCAGCTCGATGGGCAGGGGGCTGGACAATGAGCAGTTCTTC. The entire variable domain, with the rest obtained from reference TRBV5-4 and TRBJ2-1, is as follows: ETGVTQSPTHLIKTRGQQVTLRCSSQSGHNTVSWYQQALGQGPQFIFQYYREEENGRGNFPPRFSGLQFPNYSSELNVNALELDDSALYLCASSSMGRGLDNEQFFGPGTRLTVL.

The chain has TRBV6-1 and TRBJ2-1; 8 nucleotides align to TRBD2. This CDR3 region has 17 residues. V gave up 4 bases and J gave up 8 bases; unmatched junction bases: 16. Germline V gives CDR1 MNHNS, CDR2 SASEGT. The CDR3 reads CASSGGEERGWFDEQFF. The DNA for the CDR3 is TGTGCCAGCAGTGGAGGGGAGGAGCGGGGGTGGTTTGATGAGCAGTTCTTC.

The chain uses TRBV19 and TRBJ1-2; D is unclear. This CDR3 is 15 amino acids long. CDR1 is LNHDA and CDR2 is SQIVND in the germline V gene (reference sequence). V dropped 0 bases and J dropped 5 bases, with 13 bases sitting between them. The CDR3 spells CASSIDVRVFYGYTF. CDR3 nucleotides: TGTGCCAGTAGTATAGATGTTCGGGTTTTTTATGGCTACACCTTC. The full variable domain, in which reference TRBV19 and TRBJ1-2 provide the parts outside the CDR3, is DGGITQSPKYLFRKEGQNVTLSCEQNLNHDAMYWYRQDPGQGLRLIYYSQIVNDFQKGDIAEGYSVSREKKESFPLTVTSAQKNPTAFYLCASSIDVRVFYGYTFGSGTRLTVV.

The J gene is TRBJ1-1, the V gene TRBV7-8; TRBD1 matches at 12 bases. Germline loops: CDR1 SGHVS, CDR2 FQNEAQ. This CDR3 contains 17 residues. Losses at the gene ends were 4 bases for V and 1 base for J; bases not matched to a gene: 7. CDR3 residues: CASSSYGTGGKNTEAFF. CDR3 bases: TGTGCCAGCAGCTCCTATGGGACAGGGGGCAAGAACACTGAAGCTTTCTTT.

The V and J genes are TRBV15 and TRBJ2-7, with D perhaps TRBD2 (6 bases). With 3 bases removed from V and 3 bases from J, the gap between germline ends came to 18 bases. The CDR3 is made up of 16 amino acids. Germline V gene lookup returns CDR1 LNHNV and CDR2 YYDKDF (reference sequence). As DNA, the CDR3 is TGTGCCACCAGCAGCGCCTTTGGACTTAGCGGCTACGAGCAGTACTTC. Translation: CATSSAFGLSGYEQYF.

The chain couples TRBV7-9 to TRBJ2-7; 9 nucleotides line up with TRBD1. The CDR3 spans 15 residues. J was trimmed by 2 bases and V by 1 base; bases with no gene match: 3. CDR1 SEHNR and CDR2 FQNEAQ come from the germline V gene (reference sequence). As DNA, the CDR3 is TGTGCCAGCAGCTTAGGGGACAGGGTAACCTACGAGCAGTACTTC. Amino acids: CASSLGDRVTYEQYF.

The chain employs TRBV4-2 and TRBJ2-7; 10 bases agree with TRBD2. The CDR3 totals 18 residues. Germline V gene sequence: CDR1 LGHNA, CDR2 YNFKEQ. V lost 5 bases and J lost 2; bases outside the gene matches: 15. DNA for the CDR3: TGTGCCAGCAGCTCTTCCTTGCGGTATGGGACTAGCGCCTACGAGCAGTACTTC. This codes for CASSSSLRYGTSAYEQYF.

The chain joins TRBV15 to TRBJ2-3; the match to TRBD2 covers 9 bases. The CDR3 is made up of 15 amino acids. Germline V gives CDR1 LNHNV, CDR2 YYDKDF (reference sequence). The V gene end was trimmed by 0 bases and the J gene end by 4 bases; junction bases not matched to a gene: 2. The CDR3 DNA sequence: TGTGCCACCAGCAGAGATAGCGGGGGAGCAGATACGCAGTATTTT. This codes for CATSRDSGGADTQYF.

This clone showed up many times. The V gene is TRBV6-4, the J gene TRBJ2-1, with 9 bases aligning to TRBD2. CDR3 length: 15 amino acids. The V gene's germline CDR1 is MRHNA and CDR2 SNTAGT. After removal of 3 bases from V and 0 bases from J, the junction contained 0 bases not matched to a gene. The CDR3 bases are TGTGCCAGCAGTGAGCGGGGGGGCTCCTACAATGAGCAGTTCTTC. Translation gives CASSERGGSYNEQFF.

The J gene is TRBJ1-1, the V gene TRBV6-5; D uncertain. Germline CDR1 and CDR2: MNHEY and SVGAGI. V was cut by 6 bases and J by 3 bases, with 14 bases left in between. The CDR3 consists of 14 residues. The CDR3 nucleotides read TGTGCCAGCAGGCCTACTTACCTGGACACTGAAGCTTTCTTT. Translated, it gives CASRPTYLDTEAFF.

This chain joins TRBV9 and TRBJ2-1; D may be TRBD2 (5 bases). Looked up from germline, CDR1 is SGDLS and CDR2 is YYNGEE. The CDR3 is made up of 14 amino acids. Between the trimmed V and J ends, which lost 0 bases and 6 bases, there was a span of 10 bases. CDR3 loop: CASSVATRANEQFF. The CDR3 bases are TGTGCCAGCAGCGTAGCTACTAGGGCCAATGAGCAGTTCTTC.

This clone has only one observation. V and J are TRBV11-2 and TRBJ1-4; possibly TRBD1 for D (5 bases). V lost 1 base, J lost 6 bases, and 15 bases lay in between. CDR1 SGHAT and CDR2 FQNNGV come from the germline V gene. CDR3 length: 16 residues. As DNA, the CDR3 is TGTGCCAGCAGCTTAGCCCCGGGCAGGGCTGATGAAAAACTGTTTTTT. Translating gives CASSLAPGRADEKLFF.